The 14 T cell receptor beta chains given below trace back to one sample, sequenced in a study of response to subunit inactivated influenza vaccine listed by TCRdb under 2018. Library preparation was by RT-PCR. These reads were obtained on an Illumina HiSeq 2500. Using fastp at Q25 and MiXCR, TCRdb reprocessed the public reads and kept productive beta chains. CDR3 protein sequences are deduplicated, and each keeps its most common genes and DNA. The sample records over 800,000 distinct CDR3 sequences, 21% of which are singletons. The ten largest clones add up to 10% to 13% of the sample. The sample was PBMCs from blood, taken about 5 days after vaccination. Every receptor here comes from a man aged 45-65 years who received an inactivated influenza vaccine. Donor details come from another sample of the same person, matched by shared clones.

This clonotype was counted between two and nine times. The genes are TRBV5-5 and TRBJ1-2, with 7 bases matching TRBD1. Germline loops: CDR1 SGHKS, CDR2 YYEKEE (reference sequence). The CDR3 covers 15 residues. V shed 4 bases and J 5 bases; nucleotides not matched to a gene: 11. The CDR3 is CASSDYTGAPYGYTF. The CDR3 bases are TGTGCCAGCAGCGATTACACAGGGGCCCCTTATGGCTACACCTTC.

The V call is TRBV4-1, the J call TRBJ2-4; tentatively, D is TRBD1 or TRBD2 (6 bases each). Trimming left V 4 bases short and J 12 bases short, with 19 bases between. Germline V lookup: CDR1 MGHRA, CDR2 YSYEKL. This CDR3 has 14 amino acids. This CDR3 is CASSRYWGDNNQYF. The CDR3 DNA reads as TGCGCCAGCAGCCGCTACTGGGGGGACAATAATCAGTACTTC.

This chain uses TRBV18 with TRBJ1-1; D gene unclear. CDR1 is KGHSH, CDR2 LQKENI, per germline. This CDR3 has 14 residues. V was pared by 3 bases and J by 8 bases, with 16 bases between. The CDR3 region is CASSPNLREPEAFF. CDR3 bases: TGTGCCAGCTCACCTAATTTACGGGAGCCGGAAGCTTTCTTT.

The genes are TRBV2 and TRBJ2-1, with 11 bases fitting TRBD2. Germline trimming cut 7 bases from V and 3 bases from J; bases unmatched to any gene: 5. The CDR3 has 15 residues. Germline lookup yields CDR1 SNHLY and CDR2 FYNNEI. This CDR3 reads CASTSGTSGYNEQFF. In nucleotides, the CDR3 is TGTGCCAGCACCTCTGGGACTAGCGGCTACAATGAGCAGTTCTTC. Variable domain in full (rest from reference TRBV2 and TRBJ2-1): EPEVTQTPSHQVTQMGQEVILRCVPISNHLYFYWYRQILGQKVEFLVSFYNNEISEKSEIFDDQFSVERPDGSNFTLKIRSTKLEDSAMYFCASTSGTSGYNEQFFGPGTRLTVL.

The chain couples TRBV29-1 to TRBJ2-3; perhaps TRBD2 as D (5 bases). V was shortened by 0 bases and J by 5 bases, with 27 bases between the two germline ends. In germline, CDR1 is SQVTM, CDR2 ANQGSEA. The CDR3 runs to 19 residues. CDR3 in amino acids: CSVEDPLDSYTGGRDTQYF. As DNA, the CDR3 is TGCAGCGTTGAAGATCCACTAGACTCCTACACTGGAGGAAGAGATACGCAGTATTTT.

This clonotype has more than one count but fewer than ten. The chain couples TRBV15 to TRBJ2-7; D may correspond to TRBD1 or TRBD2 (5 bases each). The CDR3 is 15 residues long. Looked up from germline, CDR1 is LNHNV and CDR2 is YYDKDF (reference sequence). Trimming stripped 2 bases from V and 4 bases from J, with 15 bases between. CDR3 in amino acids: CATSRSPGRNYEQYF. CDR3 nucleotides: TGTGCCACCAGCAGATCACCGGGACGGAATTACGAGCAGTACTTC.

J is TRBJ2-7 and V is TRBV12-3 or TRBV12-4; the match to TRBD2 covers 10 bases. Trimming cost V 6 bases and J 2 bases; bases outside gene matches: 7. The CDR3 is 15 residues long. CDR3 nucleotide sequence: TGTGCCAGCAGCCCCCAGCGGGGGGGCCCCTACGAGCAGTACTTC. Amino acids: CASSPQRGGPYEQYF.

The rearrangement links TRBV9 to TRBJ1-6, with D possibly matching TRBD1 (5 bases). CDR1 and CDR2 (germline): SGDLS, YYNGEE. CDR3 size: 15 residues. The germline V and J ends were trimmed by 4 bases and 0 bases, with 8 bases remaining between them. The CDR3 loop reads CASSPGSSYNSPLHF. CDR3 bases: TGTGCCAGCAGCCCAGGGAGCTCCTATAATTCACCCCTCCACTTT.

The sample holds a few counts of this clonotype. Here the CDR3 reads CATSDVAGKVGGEQFF. The DNA for the CDR3 is TGTGCCACCAGTGATGTAGCGGGGAAGGTTGGGGGTGAGCAGTTCTTC. This chain connects TRBV24-1 to TRBJ2-1; 8 bases match TRBD2. J lost 9 bases, V lost 3 bases, and 12 bases had no gene match. Germline V lookup: CDR1 KGHDR, CDR2 SFDVKD. CDR3 length: 16 residues.

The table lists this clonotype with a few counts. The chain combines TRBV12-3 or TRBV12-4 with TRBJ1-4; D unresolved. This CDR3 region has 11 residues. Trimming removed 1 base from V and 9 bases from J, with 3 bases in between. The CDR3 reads CASSLGKKLFF. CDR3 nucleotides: TGTGCCAGCAGTTTAGGGAAAAAACTGTTTTTT.

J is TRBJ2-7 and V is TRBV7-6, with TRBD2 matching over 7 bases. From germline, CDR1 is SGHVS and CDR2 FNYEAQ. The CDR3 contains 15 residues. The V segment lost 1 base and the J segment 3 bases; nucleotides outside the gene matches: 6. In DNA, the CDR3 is TGTGCCAGCAGCTTAGAACCTGGCGGGGGCTACGAGCAGTACTTC. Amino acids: CASSLEPGGGYEQYF. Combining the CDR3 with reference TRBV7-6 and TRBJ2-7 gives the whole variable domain GAGVSQSPRYKVTKRGQDVALRCDPISGHVSLYWYRQALGQGPEFLTYFNYEAQQDKSGLPNDRFSAERPEGSISTLTIQRTEQRDSAMYRCASSLEPGGGYEQYFGPGTRLTVT.

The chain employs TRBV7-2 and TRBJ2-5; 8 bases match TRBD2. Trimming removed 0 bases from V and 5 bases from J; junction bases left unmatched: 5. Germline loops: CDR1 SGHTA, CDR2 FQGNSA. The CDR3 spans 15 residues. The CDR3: CASSLAAGVLETQYF. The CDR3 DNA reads TGTGCCAGCAGCTTAGCAGCGGGAGTGCTTGAGACCCAGTACTTC.

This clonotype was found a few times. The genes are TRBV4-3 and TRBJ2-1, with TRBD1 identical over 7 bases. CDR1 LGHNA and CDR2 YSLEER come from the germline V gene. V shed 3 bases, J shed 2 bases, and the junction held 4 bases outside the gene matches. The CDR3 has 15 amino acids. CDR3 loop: CASSHRQGPYNEQFF. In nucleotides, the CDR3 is TGCGCCAGCAGCCATCGACAGGGCCCCTACAATGAGCAGTTCTTC.

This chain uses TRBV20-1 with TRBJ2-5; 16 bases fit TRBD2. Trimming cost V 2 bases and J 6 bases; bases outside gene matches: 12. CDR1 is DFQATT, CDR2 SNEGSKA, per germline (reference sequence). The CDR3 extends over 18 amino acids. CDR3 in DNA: TGCAGTGCTAGAACAGGGACTAGCGGGAGGGCCGTACGTCAGACCCAGTACTTC. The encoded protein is CSARTGTSGRAVRQTQYF.